These 7 T cell receptor beta chains share one sample of origin, sequenced in a study of cytomegalovirus exposure and HLA in healthy donors. Amplification used 60 Vbeta primers and 13 Jbeta primers. Clones were sequenced by immunoSEQ multiplex PCR, and TCRdb holds only the in-frame ones, with some missing. The profile covers under 95,000 clones, with 77% appearing a single time and over 2% taken by the ten largest. The sample taken for sequencing was PBMCs. The receptors were sampled from a boy aged 5-17 years in good health and CMV-seronegative.

This chain links TRBV7-2 with TRBJ1-5, with a weak D call TRBD1 (6 bases). Trimming cost V 5 bases and J 0 bases, with 23 bases left between them. There are 19 residues in the CDR3. Germline V gene data show CDR1 as SGHTA and CDR2 as FQGNSA. Written as DNA, the CDR3 is TGTGCCAGCAGCCACGTCGGAGCGCAGGGGCACTATAGCAATCAGCCCCAGCATTTT. This codes for CASSHVGAQGHYSNQPQHF.

V gene TRBV4-3 combines with J gene TRBJ2-1; perhaps TRBD2 as D (5 bases). Looked up from germline, CDR1 is LGHNA and CDR2 is YSLEER. This CDR3 contains 15 residues. V shed 1 base and J shed 4 bases, with 11 bases lying between them. This CDR3 reads CASSQGRTPYNEQFF. CDR3 in DNA: TGCGCCAGCAGCCAAGGTAGGACTCCGTACAATGAGCAGTTCTTC.

The V gene is TRBV28, the J gene TRBJ2-3, with D unclear. CDR1 and CDR2 from the germline V gene are MDHEN and SYDVKM. The CDR3 loop spans 15 amino acids. Trimming shortened V by 1 base and J by 5 bases, and 13 bases separated the two germline ends. CDR3 DNA sequence: TGTGCCAGCAGTTTATTTTCTACTGTGGTAGATACGCAGTATTTT. Encoded protein: CASSLFSTVVDTQYF. Combining the CDR3 with reference TRBV28 and TRBJ2-3 gives the whole variable domain DVKVTQSSRYLVKRTGEKVFLECVQDMDHENMFWYRQDPGLGLRLIYFSYDVKMKEKGDIPEGYSVSREKKERFSLILESASTNQTSMYLCASSLFSTVVDTQYFGPGTRLTVL.

The V call is TRBV5-1, the J call TRBJ2-2; D may be TRBD1 (6 bases). Germline V gene sequence: CDR1 SGHRS, CDR2 YFSETQ. The CDR3 has 13 residues. Deletions cut 4 bases from V and 4 bases from J, with 8 bases between. Written as DNA, the CDR3 is TGCGCCAGCAGCCCAGGGGTCACCGGGGAGCTGTTTTTT. Amino acids: CASSPGVTGELFF.

This clone has at least ten counts. The J gene is TRBJ1-4, the V gene TRBV19; D call uncertain. Looked up from germline, CDR1 is LNHDA and CDR2 is SQIVND (reference sequence). With 6 bases removed from V and 0 bases from J, the gap between germline ends came to 11 bases. The CDR3 totals 15 residues. CDR3 region: CASRRASATNEKLFF. The CDR3 DNA follows: TGTGCCAGTAGGAGGGCTTCGGCAACTAATGAAAAACTGTTTTTT.

CDR3 nucleotide sequence: TGTGCCAGCAGCCATCACGGGGGCAGGGGGGAGACCCAGTACTTC. It yields the protein CASSHHGGRGETQYF. This chain connects TRBV14 to TRBJ2-5, with D possibly matching TRBD1 (7 bases). CDR1 and CDR2 from the germline V gene are SGHDN and FVKESK. The CDR3 extends over 15 amino acids. V lost 3 bases to trimming and J lost 5 bases, with 16 bases between them.

V usage is TRBV7-9 and J usage is TRBJ2-2; 7 bases align to TRBD1. J gave up 1 base and V 6 bases, and 2 bases lay outside the gene matches. The CDR3 contains 14 residues. From germline, CDR1 is SEHNR and CDR2 FQNEAQ (reference sequence). In DNA, the CDR3 is TGTGCCAGCAGTTACAGGGGGAACACCGGGGAGCTGTTTTTT. Its protein product is CASSYRGNTGELFF.